Following are 10 T cell receptor beta chains from one sample sequenced in a study of OX40 agonist ivuxolimab in advanced cancers. Sequencing was performed with immunoSEQ multiplex PCR; in TCRdb, only in-frame clones are kept and a portion is missing. The repertoire holds tens of thousands of clones, roughly nine tenths seen once, with less than 5% in the top ten. Sample: CD4+ or CD8+ T cells sorted from blood, taken in a trial of the OX40 agonist ivuxolimab. The receptors here all came from an adult with an advanced solid tumor such as melanoma, head and neck, liver or kidney cancer.

The rearrangement uses TRBV29-1 and TRBJ2-2; 9 bases map to TRBD1. Germline values: CDR1 SQVTM, CDR2 ANQGSEA. V lost 6 bases, J lost 3 bases, and 2 bases stayed unmatched. This CDR3 is 13 amino acids long. The CDR3 DNA reads TGCAGCGTGCGGGACAGGGACACCGGGGAGCTGTTTTTT. Its translation: CSVRDRDTGELFF.

The chain carries TRBV27 and TRBJ2-3, with D maybe TRBD2 (6 bases). Germline V gene data show CDR1 as MNHEY and CDR2 as SMNVEV (reference sequence). The CDR3 contains 14 residues. Trimming stripped 6 bases from V and 4 bases from J, with 14 bases between. The CDR3 DNA sequence: TGTGCCAGCAGCCCCCTAGGAGGGGCAGATACGCAGTATTTT. It translates to CASSPLGGADTQYF.

The V gene is TRBV6-6, the J gene TRBJ1-4; 9 nucleotides match TRBD1. This CDR3 spans 15 amino acids. J was trimmed by 12 bases and V by 4 bases; bases with no gene match: 12. Germline values: CDR1 MNHNY, CDR2 SVGAGI (reference sequence). CDR3 in amino acids: CASSSGQGLNSELFF. For the CDR3, the DNA is TGTGCCAGCAGTTCCGGACAGGGGTTGAATTCGGAACTGTTTTTT.

The gene calls are TRBV7-8 and TRBJ1-2; no clear D. The V and J ends lost 1 base and 0 bases respectively, with 6 bases between them. CDR3 length: 14 residues. CDR1 is SGHVS and CDR2 is FQNEAQ in the germline V gene. This CDR3 reads CASSLEDPNYGYTF. The CDR3 bases are TGTGCCAGCAGCTTAGAGGACCCTAACTATGGCTACACCTTC.

The rearrangement links TRBV28 to TRBJ1-2; D gene unclear. Trimming removed 2 bases from V and 4 bases from J, with 11 bases in between. This CDR3 region has 14 residues. The germline V gene has CDR1 MDHEN and CDR2 SYDVKM. The CDR3 region is CASSLLTETYGYTF. In nucleotides, the CDR3 is TGTGCCAGCAGTTTACTCACCGAAACCTATGGCTACACCTTC.

V is TRBV5-4 and J is TRBJ1-2; possible D gene TRBD1, 6 bases. Germline loops: CDR1 SGHNT, CDR2 YYREEE (reference sequence). The V end lost 4 bases, the J end lost 6 bases, and 16 bases lay between the germline ends. The CDR3 consists of 14 residues. The CDR3 nucleotides read TGTGCCAGCAGCGGCACAGGGTCCCCCCATGGCTACACCTTC. This translates into CASSGTGSPHGYTF.

The chain is built from TRBV18 and TRBJ2-7; no reliable D call. Germline CDR1 and CDR2: KGHSH and LQKENI. This CDR3 spans 16 amino acids. V was clipped by 1 base and J by 5 bases, with 18 bases between them. Written as DNA, the CDR3 is TGTGCCAGCTCACCACGTCTGACCGCAACGGTCCACGAGCAGTACTTC. This translates into CASSPRLTATVHEQYF.

The V gene is TRBV27, the J gene TRBJ2-7; tentatively, D is TRBD1 (6 bases). This CDR3 contains 16 residues. V dropped 6 bases and J dropped 0 bases, with 18 bases sitting between them. CDR1 is MNHEY and CDR2 is SMNVEV in the germline V gene (reference sequence). The CDR3 sequence is CASRHLRDTYSYEQYF. CDR3 coding DNA: TGTGCCAGCAGGCACCTAAGGGACACTTACTCCTACGAGCAGTACTTC.

The CDR3 here is CASSDSILAGRDTQYF. The CDR3 bases are TGTGCCAGCAGTGACTCGATACTAGCGGGAAGAGATACGCAGTATTTT. The chain joins TRBV6-4 to TRBJ2-3; 10 bases are a match to TRBD2. The CDR3 is 16 residues long. V shed 0 bases, J shed 5 bases, and the junction held 5 bases outside the gene matches. Germline V gene lookup returns CDR1 MRHNA and CDR2 SNTAGT.

This chain links TRBV29-1 with TRBJ2-7; a possible D gene is TRBD1 (6 bases). This CDR3 is built from 12 residues. The V and J ends lost 1 base and 2 bases respectively, with 6 bases between them. Germline CDR1 SQVTM, CDR2 ANQGSEA. The DNA of the CDR3 is TGCAGCGTTGAAGGGACAGCCTACGAGCAGTACTTC. This gives the protein CSVEGTAYEQYF.